A single sample is the source of the 29 T cell receptor beta chains below, sequenced in a study of blood T cell repertoires in COVID-19. Repertoires were generated with immunoSEQ multiplex PCR, while TCRdb's copy carries only in-frame clones and drops some. The table shows over 95,000 clones, with roughly 80% occurring only once. The sample was peripheral blood. Source of these receptors: a human donor in a cohort sampled during active COVID-19.

This sequence joins TRBV5-1 and TRBJ2-1, with 10 bases that match TRBD2. The length of the CDR3 is 16 residues. From germline, CDR1 is SGHRS and CDR2 YFSETQ. V gave up 4 bases and J gave up 9 bases; unmatched junction bases: 13. As DNA, the CDR3 is TGCGCCAGCAGCCCCCTAGCGGGGGTTTCGAGCGGTGAGCAGTTCTTC. Amino acid sequence: CASSPLAGVSSGEQFF. Complete variable domain (other parts from reference TRBV5-1 and TRBJ2-1): KAGVTQTPRYLIKTRGQQVTLSCSPISGHRSVSWYQQTPGQGLQFLFEYFSETQRNKGNFPGRFSGRQFSNSRSEMNVSTLELGDSALYLCASSPLAGVSSGEQFFGPGTRLTVL.

CDR3 protein: CASSKGQVLNTEAFF. The CDR3 DNA reads TGTGCCAGCAGCAAAGGACAAGTGCTGAACACTGAAGCTTTCTTT. V gene TRBV9 combines with J gene TRBJ1-1; D is perhaps TRBD1 (5 bases). Germline lookup yields CDR1 SGDLS and CDR2 YYNGEE. The CDR3 extends over 15 amino acids. Trimming took 4 bases from V and 0 from J, leaving 13 bases between them.

This chain uses TRBV7-8 with TRBJ1-3; D unclear. CDR1 and CDR2 (germline): SGHVS, FQNEAQ. The CDR3 extends over 11 amino acids. V was cut by 5 bases and J by 8 bases, with 7 bases left in between. The CDR3 nucleotides read TGTGCCAGCAGCCCCGGGGACACCATATATTTT. This codes for CASSPGDTIYF.

This chain connects TRBV13 to TRBJ2-3; tentative D call: TRBD2 (7 bases). Trimming cost V 3 bases and J 2 bases, with 12 bases left between them. Germline loops: CDR1 PRHDT, CDR2 FYEKMQ (reference sequence). The CDR3 is 15 residues long. The CDR3 nucleotides read TGTGCCAGCAGCTTCCGGGGGGCCTCCACAGATACGCAGTATTTT. It codes for CASSFRGASTDTQYF. The complete variable domain, with remaining parts taken from reference TRBV13 and TRBJ2-3, reads AAGVIQSPRHLIKEKRETATLKCYPIPRHDTVYWYQQGPGQDPQFLISFYEKMQSDKGSIPDRFSAQQFSDYHSELNMSSLELGDSALYFCASSFRGASTDTQYFGPGTRLTVL.

The rearrangement links TRBV2 to TRBJ2-6, with D unclear. Germline CDR1 and CDR2: SNHLY and FYNNEI. The CDR3 is 16 amino acids. The V and J ends lost 0 bases and 0 bases respectively, with 6 bases between them. This chain's CDR3 is CASSEADTSGANVLTF. The DNA for the CDR3 is TGTGCCAGCAGTGAAGCTGACACCTCTGGGGCCAACGTCCTGACTTTC. The entire variable domain, with the rest obtained from reference TRBV2 and TRBJ2-6, is as follows: EPEVTQTPSHQVTQMGQEVILRCVPISNHLYFYWYRQILGQKVEFLVSFYNNEISEKSEIFDDQFSVERPDGSNFTLKIRSTKLEDSAMYFCASSEADTSGANVLTFGAGSRLTVL.

Only a few counts were recorded for this clone. The chain combines TRBV7-2 with TRBJ1-1, with D tentatively TRBD1 (5 bases). The CDR3 runs 13 residues. In germline, CDR1 is SGHTA, CDR2 FQGNSA. The germline V and J ends were trimmed by 5 bases and 4 bases, with 11 bases remaining between them. CDR3 nucleotides: TGTGCCAGCAGCGTGACAGCGCCCACTGAAGCTTTCTTT. Amino acids: CASSVTAPTEAFF.

This chain links TRBV6-2 or TRBV6-3 with TRBJ2-7, with a tentative D call TRBD1 (6 bases). The CDR3 covers 14 residues. Deletions cut 0 bases from V and 4 bases from J, with 10 bases between. The V gene's germline CDR1 is MNHEY and CDR2 SVGEGT. CDR3 bases: TGTGCCAGCAGTTACTCGACCAGGGGTTACGAGCAGTACTTC. The encoded protein is CASSYSTRGYEQYF.

The genes are TRBV28 and TRBJ1-5, with 7 positions matching TRBD1. Losses at the gene ends were 4 bases for V and 4 bases for J; bases not matched to a gene: 10. The CDR3 extends over 16 amino acids. Germline assignment: CDR1 MDHEN and CDR2 SYDVKM. CDR3 region: CASSSLHRGPNQPQHF. CDR3 DNA sequence: TGTGCCAGCAGTTCTTTGCACAGGGGACCAAATCAGCCCCAGCATTTT.

This sequence joins TRBV7-3 and TRBJ2-3; no definite D call. CDR1 is SGHTA, CDR2 FQGTGA, per germline. V lost 6 bases to trimming and J lost 0 bases, with 7 bases between them. The CDR3 has 13 residues. The CDR3 region is CASSQASTDTQYF. The CDR3, as DNA: TGTGCCAGCAGTCAGGCTAGCACAGATACGCAGTATTTT.

The J gene is TRBJ1-3, the V gene TRBV19, with no clear D. Germline CDR1 LNHDA, CDR2 SQIVND (reference sequence). The CDR3 loop spans 17 amino acids. Trimming removed 6 bases from V and 0 bases from J, with 18 bases in between. This CDR3 reads CASSLAGSINSGNTIYF. The DNA for the CDR3 is TGTGCCAGTAGCCTCGCGGGGTCGATCAACTCTGGAAACACCATATATTTT.

The chain uses TRBV6-1 and TRBJ1-5; TRBD1 matches at 8 bases. Germline CDR1 MNHNS, CDR2 SASEGT. There are 16 residues in the CDR3. J lost 0 bases, V lost 4 bases, and 5 bases had no gene match. The CDR3 loop reads CASSGMGQVSNQPQHF. The DNA for the CDR3 is TGTGCCAGCAGTGGGATGGGACAGGTTAGCAATCAGCCCCAGCATTTT.

The chain uses TRBV5-1 and TRBJ2-3; unclear D gene. Germline CDR1 is SGHRS and CDR2 is YFSETQ. This CDR3 has 12 residues. Trimming pared 4 bases from V and 0 bases from J, leaving 3 bases between. CDR3 nucleotides: TGCGCCAGCAGCACAAGCACAGATACGCAGTATTTT. Encoded protein: CASSTSTDTQYF.

This chain links TRBV24-1 with TRBJ2-7; 8 bases are a match to TRBD1. This CDR3 contains 16 residues. Germline lookup yields CDR1 KGHDR and CDR2 SFDVKD. V was pared by 4 bases and J by 2 bases, with 9 bases of the junction left unmatched. This CDR3 reads CATSEPRTGPTYEQYF. Here the CDR3 DNA reads TGTGCCACCAGTGAACCCCGGACAGGGCCGACCTACGAGCAGTACTTC.

The V gene is TRBV4-1, the J gene TRBJ2-7; 9 nucleotides match TRBD1. The V gene's germline CDR1 is MGHRA and CDR2 YSYEKL. Losses at the gene ends were 1 base for V and 3 bases for J; bases not matched to a gene: 10. This CDR3 is built from 17 residues. CDR3 loop: CASSQANPGTGIYEQYF. In DNA, the CDR3 is TGCGCCAGCAGCCAAGCTAATCCAGGGACAGGGATCTACGAGCAGTACTTC.

V and J are TRBV7-2 and TRBJ1-1, with TRBD1 matching 8 bases. Germline CDR1 and CDR2: SGHTA and FQGNSA. The CDR3 totals 15 residues. V lost 8 bases to trimming and J lost 2 bases; unmatched junction nucleotides: 10. CDR3 in DNA: TGTGCCAGCGCACGTGGACAGGGCACAAACACTGAAGCTTTCTTT. It specifies CASARGQGTNTEAFF. Full variable domain (remainder filled in from reference TRBV7-2 and TRBJ1-1): GAGVSQSPSNKVTEKGKDVELRCDPISGHTALYWYRQSLGQGLEFLIYFQGNSAPDKSGLPSDRFSAERTGGSVSTLTIQRTQQEDSAVYLCASARGQGTNTEAFFGQGTRLTVV.

This rearrangement joins TRBV5-1 to TRBJ1-3, with D possibly TRBD1 on 5 matching bases. Germline CDR1 and CDR2: SGHRS and YFSETQ. V was clipped by 3 bases and J by 3 bases, with 13 bases between them. CDR3 size: 15 residues. CDR3 loop: CASSSTQGYGNTIYF. CDR3 bases: TGCGCCAGCAGCTCGACTCAGGGATATGGAAACACCATATATTTT.

V and J are TRBV7-9 and TRBJ2-5; 7 bases agree with TRBD1. The V gene's germline CDR1 is SEHNR and CDR2 FQNEAQ (reference sequence). This CDR3 contains 14 residues. Trimming took 7 bases from V and 2 from J; bases not matched to a gene: 7. DNA for the CDR3: TGTGCCAGCACTCAACAGGGGCCTCAAGAGACCCAGTACTTC. Translating it yields CASTQQGPQETQYF.

This chain connects TRBV30 to TRBJ1-5; the match to TRBD1 covers 10 bases. Germline trimming cut 3 bases from V and 2 bases from J; bases unmatched to any gene: 7. CDR1 and CDR2 (germline): GTSNPN, SVGIG (reference sequence). The CDR3 spans 16 residues. This CDR3 is CAWSVRQGAGNQPQHF. For the CDR3, the DNA is TGTGCCTGGAGCGTGAGACAGGGGGCGGGCAATCAGCCCCAGCATTTT.

The gene calls are TRBV4-1 and TRBJ2-7; 9 bases agree with TRBD1. The junction had 5 bases not matched to a gene; V was cut back by 8 bases and J by 3 bases. CDR3 length equals 13 residues. The germline CDR1 and CDR2 sequences are MGHRA and YSYEKL. CDR3 DNA: TGCGCCAGCTCTGGACAGGGGTTCTACGAGCAGTACTTC. Protein sequence: CASSGQGFYEQYF.

This sequence joins TRBV6-2 or TRBV6-3 and TRBJ2-7; 13 nucleotides agree with TRBD2. Germline V gene sequence: CDR1 MNHEY, CDR2 SVGEGT. Trimming took 5 bases from V and 6 from J; bases not matched to a gene: 7. The CDR3 contains 15 residues. This chain's CDR3 is CASSPGLAGFSEQYF. The CDR3 region has the DNA TGTGCCAGCAGTCCGGGACTAGCGGGATTCTCCGAGCAGTACTTC.

J is TRBJ2-7 and V is TRBV7-8, with TRBD1 matching over 7 bases. There are 13 residues in the CDR3. The germline gives CDR1 SGHVS, CDR2 FQNEAQ. V lost 5 bases to trimming and J lost 9 bases; unmatched junction nucleotides: 10. The CDR3 sequence is CASSHRDSLTQYF. The CDR3, as DNA: TGTGCCAGCAGCCACCGGGACAGCCTAACGCAGTACTTC.

Written as DNA, the CDR3 is TGTGCCAGCAGACGGAACTATGGCTACACCTTC. Translation gives CASRRNYGYTF. The genes are TRBV6-5 and TRBJ1-2; D unclear. CDR1 is MNHEY, CDR2 SVGAGI, per germline. The ends were cut back, 6 bases at V and 2 bases at J, with 4 bases in the middle. The CDR3 covers 11 residues.

The V gene is TRBV28, the J gene TRBJ2-3; TRBD1 is a possible D gene (6 bases). Germline V lookup: CDR1 MDHEN, CDR2 SYDVKM. The V end was cut by 2 bases, the J end by 4 bases, with 7 bases between. This CDR3 has 13 amino acids. Here the CDR3 reads CASSLGGADTQYF. The CDR3, as DNA: TGTGCCAGCAGTTTAGGGGGCGCAGATACGCAGTATTTT.

The CDR3 sequence: CASSQLELSTDTQYF. The CDR3 DNA is TGTGCCAGCAGCCAACTCGAGCTGAGCACAGATACGCAGTATTTT. The rearrangement joins TRBV5-4 to TRBJ2-3; D not resolved. Germline CDR1 reads SGHNT; CDR2 reads YYREEE (reference sequence). Trimming left V 4 bases short and J 0 bases short, with 12 bases between. The CDR3 has 15 residues.

CDR3 residues: CASSITPGNRGYTF. Here the CDR3 DNA reads TGTGCCAGTAGTATTACCCCAGGGAATCGTGGCTACACCTTC. The gene calls are TRBV19 and TRBJ1-2; D perhaps matches TRBD1 (5 bases). Germline values: CDR1 LNHDA, CDR2 SQIVND (reference sequence). The CDR3 sequence is 14 residues long. V was shortened by 3 bases and J by 7 bases, with 15 bases between the two germline ends.

This chain connects TRBV24-1 to TRBJ2-7; 16 positions agree with TRBD2. The CDR3 contains 16 residues. V was pared by 5 bases and J by 7 bases, with 7 bases of the junction left unmatched. Per germline, CDR1 KGHDR and CDR2 SFDVKD. The CDR3 is CATSASGTSGRGEQYF. The CDR3 DNA sequence: TGTGCCACCAGTGCCTCCGGGACTAGCGGGAGGGGAGAGCAGTACTTC.

The chain is built from TRBV28 and TRBJ1-6, with D perhaps matching TRBD1 (6 bases). CDR3 length: 20 residues. CDR1 is MDHEN and CDR2 is SYDVKM in the germline V gene. Trimming took off 6 bases at V and 6 bases at J, with 30 bases between the two ends. For the CDR3, the DNA is TGTGCCAGCAGGCCCTGGAATGCAGATACAGGGTCTGGCGGTAATTCACCCCTCCACTTT. Residues: CASRPWNADTGSGGNSPLHF.

V is TRBV29-1 and J is TRBJ2-7; tentatively, D is TRBD2 (6 bases). Trimming pared 6 bases from V and 4 bases from J, leaving 13 bases between. The germline V gene has CDR1 SQVTM and CDR2 ANQGSEA. This CDR3 contains 12 residues. CDR3 nucleotides: TGCAGCGTCGGGGACTTGTCGTACGAGCAGTACTTC. This translates into CSVGDLSYEQYF.

The chain joins TRBV7-9 to TRBJ1-4; TRBD1 agrees at 11 bases. The CDR3 totals 15 residues. Germline V gene lookup returns CDR1 SEHNR and CDR2 FQNEAQ (reference sequence). The J segment lost 8 bases and the V segment lost 5 bases, leaving 7 bases of the junction unmatched. CDR3 nucleotide sequence: TGTGCCAGCAGCCCCCGGACAGGGGGCAGAGAAAAACTGTTTTTT. It specifies CASSPRTGGREKLFF. Full variable domain (outside the CDR3, taken from reference TRBV7-9 and TRBJ1-4): DTGVSQNPRHKITKRGQNVTFRCDPISEHNRLYWYRQTLGQGPEFLTYFQNEAQLEKSRLLSDRFSAERPKGSFSTLEIQRTEQGDSAMYLCASSPRTGGREKLFFGSGTQLSVL.